The T cell receptor (beta chain) described here comes from a study of T cell repertoires in cytomegalovirus infection. Overall study context: CMV epitopes in the study were HLA-C-restricted (recently identified) and HLA-B-restricted (well studied). Signatures in public TCR beta sequences pointed to both CMV infection and matching HLA type. Findings of the study overall: It was HLA-C-restricted CMV-specific TCR beta clonotypes that dominated the response ex vivo.

TCRdb redid the calling of the reads with MiXCR, one entry per CDR3 protein. Of around 200,000 distinct CDR3 sequences listed, 35% to 40% are singletons. The ends lost 6 bases at V and 0 bases at J; junction bases unmatched: 9. The CDR3 has 18 residues. Germline CDR1 and CDR2: SGHVS and FQNEAQ. In the case of this clonotype: Its antigen is undetermined. This clone may be a read error of a much larger clone one base away.

The starting material was CD8+ T cells from cultured PBMCs, obtained from culture after CMV antigen stimulation. This receptor was taken from a human donor in good health (CMV status not recorded). Some clones in this sample may be carry-over from other donors' samples. The chain is built from TRBV7-8 and TRBJ2-7; TRBD2 agrees at 15 bases. The CDR3 loop is CASRHGLAGGLDSYEQYF. CDR3 in DNA: TGTGCCAGCAGACACGGACTAGCGGGAGGGCTTGACTCCTACGAGCAGTACTTC. The complete variable domain, with remaining parts taken from reference TRBV7-8 and TRBJ2-7, reads GAGVSQSPRYKVAKRGQDVALRCDPISGHVSLFWYQQALGQGPEFLTYFQNEAQLDKSGLPSDRFFAERPEGSVSTLKIQRTQQEDSAVYLCASRHGLAGGLDSYEQYFGPGTRLTVT.